The 15 T cell receptor beta chains below come from one sample, sequenced in a study of response to subunit inactivated influenza vaccine. TCRdb reprocessed the RT-PCR reads via MiXCR and lists one record per CDR3 protein. This table holds 450,000 to 600,000 distinct CDR3 sequences, under 9% found once. The source material was PBMCs from blood, sampled around 25 months after vaccination. Every receptor here comes from a man between 50 and 75 years old who received an inactivated influenza vaccine.

This clonotype was picked up many times. V usage is TRBV18 and J usage is TRBJ2-7; maybe TRBD2 (5 bases). Germline V gene sequence: CDR1 KGHSH, CDR2 LQKENI. V lost 1 base and J 2 bases, leaving 12 bases between the germline ends. This CDR3 region has 15 residues. The CDR3 protein is CASSPRSPGTYEQYF. The CDR3 region has the DNA TGTGCCAGCTCACCACGTTCGCCGGGAACCTACGAGCAGTACTTC.

This clonotype turned up a few times. The chain recombines TRBV12-3 or TRBV12-4 with TRBJ2-3; D is tentatively TRBD1 or TRBD2 (5 bases each). This CDR3 is 14 amino acids long. The V end lost 4 bases, the J end lost 7 bases, and 15 bases lay between the germline ends. CDR3 sequence: CASSSGTVQNTQYF. Here the CDR3 DNA reads TGTGCCAGCAGTTCCGGGACGGTGCAAAATACGCAGTATTTT.

This clonotype occurred many times. V is TRBV12-3 or TRBV12-4 and J is TRBJ1-6; TRBD1 agrees at 7 bases. Trimming at V came to 6 bases and at J to 1 base, leaving 9 bases not matched to a gene. The CDR3 contains 17 residues. In DNA form, the CDR3 reads TGTGCCAGCAGATCAACAACAGGGGATTCCTATAATTCACCCCTCCACTTT. Residues: CASRSTTGDSYNSPLHF.

The J gene is TRBJ2-1, the V gene TRBV7-6, with 12 bases aligning to TRBD2. Losses at the gene ends were 0 bases for V and 2 bases for J; bases not matched to a gene: 5. This CDR3 is 18 amino acids long. CDR1 and CDR2 (germline): SGHVS, FNYEAQ. The CDR3 reads CASSLAPGLAGTYNEQFF. The CDR3, as DNA: TGTGCCAGCAGCTTAGCACCCGGACTAGCGGGAACCTACAATGAGCAGTTCTTC.

This clonotype has more than one count but fewer than ten. J is TRBJ2-7 and V is TRBV7-3, with TRBD1 identical over 7 bases. In germline, CDR1 is SGHTA, CDR2 FQGTGA. The CDR3 contains 16 residues. J gave up 2 bases and V 0 bases, and 7 bases lay outside the gene matches. DNA of the CDR3: TGTGCCAGCAGCTTAACCGGACAGGTGGGACCCTACGAGCAGTACTTC. Residues: CASSLTGQVGPYEQYF.

This clonotype was observed many times. The gene calls are TRBV20-1 and TRBJ2-1; D not certain. Germline CDR1 is DFQATT and CDR2 is SNEGSKA (reference sequence). V lost 0 bases and J lost 1, with 10 bases in between. The CDR3 extends over 15 amino acids. The CDR3 here is CSARDLGGSYNEQFF. The CDR3 DNA reads TGCAGTGCTAGAGACCTCGGTGGATCCTACAATGAGCAGTTCTTC.

The chain carries TRBV6-1 and TRBJ1-1; the D is unclear. This CDR3 is built from 13 residues. Germline assignment: CDR1 MNHNS and CDR2 SASEGT. The ends were cut back, 6 bases at V and 3 bases at J, with 11 bases in the middle. This chain's CDR3 is CASSQTAYTEAFF. The CDR3, as DNA: TGTGCCAGCAGCCAGACTGCTTACACTGAAGCTTTCTTT.

CDR3 nucleotides: TGTGCCAGCAGGTCCGACAGGCCTATCTATGGCTACACCTTC. Protein: CASRSDRPIYGYTF. This chain links TRBV7-9 with TRBJ1-2; perhaps TRBD1 as D (6 bases). This CDR3 has 14 amino acids. Trimming left V 6 bases short and J 4 bases short, with 15 bases between. The germline gives CDR1 SEHNR, CDR2 FQNEAQ (reference sequence).

This clonotype was detected a few times. The chain uses TRBV12-3 or TRBV12-4 and TRBJ1-6, with D perhaps matching TRBD1 (5 bases). The CDR3 consists of 16 residues. The V and J ends lost 4 bases and 7 bases respectively, with 17 bases between them. CDR3 amino acids: CASSYAFGHDNSPLHF. CDR3 DNA sequence: TGTGCCAGCAGTTACGCTTTCGGACATGACAATTCACCCCTCCACTTT.

This clonotype has more than one count but fewer than ten. The rearrangement links TRBV19 to TRBJ1-5; the D is unclear. Trimming took off 3 bases at V and 8 bases at J, with 8 bases between the two ends. Germline CDR1 reads LNHDA; CDR2 reads SQIVND (reference sequence). This CDR3 has 12 amino acids. CDR3 bases: TGTGCCAGTAGTATTGGGTTGGAGCCCCAGCATTTT. The encoded protein is CASSIGLEPQHF.

In this sample, this clonotype turned up a few times. The V gene is TRBV20-1, the J gene TRBJ2-1; TRBD2 matches at 9 bases. The germline V gene encodes CDR1 DFQATT and CDR2 SNEGSKA (reference sequence). This CDR3 is 15 amino acids long. J lost 3 bases, V lost 6 bases, and 9 bases had no gene match. The CDR3 spells CSATKLAGVYNEQFF. Here the CDR3 DNA reads TGCAGTGCCACCAAACTAGCGGGCGTCTACAATGAGCAGTTCTTC.

This clonotype has just a few counts. The V and J genes are TRBV12-3 or TRBV12-4 and TRBJ2-2; TRBD2 aligns across 11 bases. The CDR3 loop spans 17 amino acids. With V trimmed by 3 bases and J by 0 bases, 3 bases remained unmatched. In DNA, the CDR3 is TGTGCCAGCAGTTTCACTAGCGGGGGACCGAACACCGGGGAGCTGTTTTTT. This codes for CASSFTSGGPNTGELFF.

There are a few counts of this clonotype. The chain couples TRBV4-1 to TRBJ2-1; D not resolved. The germline V gene encodes CDR1 MGHRA and CDR2 YSYEKL. Trimming shortened V by 0 bases and J by 1 base, and 4 bases separated the two germline ends. CDR3 length: 14 residues. The DNA of the CDR3 is TGCGCCAGCAGCCAAGAGACTTCCTACAATGAGCAGTTCTTC. Residues: CASSQETSYNEQFF.

This clonotype was recorded many times. The V call is TRBV27, the J call TRBJ2-1; D not resolved. The CDR3 sequence is 15 residues long. CDR1 and CDR2 from the germline V gene are MNHEY and SMNVEV (reference sequence). V was shortened by 3 bases and J by 4 bases, with 13 bases between the two germline ends. The CDR3 loop is CASSFEALGYNEQFF. CDR3 DNA: TGTGCCAGCAGTTTCGAGGCGTTGGGATACAATGAGCAGTTCTTC.

This chain uses TRBV24-1 with TRBJ2-1; 13 nucleotides align to TRBD2. This CDR3 comprises 13 residues. The germline V gene has CDR1 KGHDR and CDR2 SFDVKD. The junction had 3 bases not matched to a gene; V was cut back by 12 bases and J by 5 bases. As DNA, the CDR3 is TGTGCCGCCGGGACTAGCGGGAACAATGAGCAGTTCTTC. Translated: CAAGTSGNNEQFF.